What follows are 7 T cell receptor beta chains derived from one specimen sequenced in a study of blood T cells in healthy people across ages. A sample-barcoded 5' primer and a J-beta primer mix were used in a second PCR of roughly 7 to 11 cycles. TCRdb called the 5' RACE reads again in MiXCR, with one record for every CDR3 protein. The data contain around 990,000 distinct CDR3 sequences, 35% to 40% of them singletons. Sequencing input: blood. Receptors were obtained from a man aged 18 to 30 in good health.

V gene TRBV3-1 combines with J gene TRBJ2-7, with D possibly TRBD2 on 5 matching bases. The ends were cut back, 3 bases at V and 7 bases at J, with 16 bases in the middle. CDR1 is LGHDT and CDR2 is YNNKEL in the germline V gene (reference sequence). This CDR3 spans 14 amino acids. Written as DNA, the CDR3 is TGTGCCAGCAGCCACCGGACTCTGTACAATGAGCAGTACTTC. It encodes CASSHRTLYNEQYF.

The rearrangement uses TRBV6-2 or TRBV6-3 and TRBJ2-7, with D perhaps being TRBD1 or TRBD2 (6 bases each). Per germline, CDR1 MNHEY and CDR2 SVGEGT. The CDR3 contains 15 residues. Trimming took off 5 bases at V and 2 bases at J, with 16 bases between the two ends. The CDR3 protein is CASSRGVTGAYEQYF. The CDR3 DNA is TGTGCCAGCAGTAGGGGGGTTACTGGAGCCTACGAGCAGTACTTC.

The chain has TRBV20-1 and TRBJ1-1; 9 bases map to TRBD1. CDR3 length: 15 amino acids. In germline, CDR1 is DFQATT, CDR2 SNEGSKA (reference sequence). V gave up 6 bases and J gave up 4 bases; unmatched junction bases: 12. In DNA form, the CDR3 reads TGCAGTGCCCTCATCGCCGAGACAGGGGGCACTGAAGCTTTCTTT. This sequence encodes CSALIAETGGTEAFF.

The chain is built from TRBV6-2 or TRBV6-3 and TRBJ2-7; TRBD2 is a possible D gene (6 bases). V was shortened by 8 bases and J by 3 bases, with 11 bases between the two germline ends. There are 12 residues in the CDR3. Germline V lookup: CDR1 MNHEY, CDR2 SVGEGT. The CDR3: CASGWGDYEQYF. The CDR3 DNA is TGTGCCAGCGGCTGGGGGGACTACGAGCAGTACTTC.

This clonotype has ten or more counts. The rearrangement joins TRBV12-3 or TRBV12-4 to TRBJ1-2; tentatively, D is TRBD1 (6 bases). V lost 4 bases to trimming and J lost 6 bases, with 12 bases between them. The CDR3 contains 13 residues. CDR3 DNA sequence: TGTGCCAGCAGTTCACAGGGTACCGATGGCTACACCTTC. As protein: CASSSQGTDGYTF.

This clonotype occurred a few times. The chain has TRBV7-3 and TRBJ2-1; D unresolved. This CDR3 comprises 17 residues. Germline V gene data show CDR1 as SGHTA and CDR2 as FQGTGA. Trimming removed 0 bases from V and 0 bases from J, with 12 bases in between. CDR3 in amino acids: CASSLTVPKSSYNEQFF. The CDR3 DNA follows: TGTGCCAGCAGCTTAACGGTACCCAAGAGCTCCTACAATGAGCAGTTCTTC.

The chain's CDR3 is CASSFQRGGDNEQYF. The CDR3 region has the DNA TGTGCCAGCAGTTTCCAGCGGGGGGGGGACAATGAGCAGTACTTC. This chain joins TRBV27 and TRBJ2-5; TRBD2 matches at 10 bases. Germline V gene lookup returns CDR1 MNHEY and CDR2 SMNVEV (reference sequence). Losses at the gene ends were 3 bases for V and 11 bases for J; bases not matched to a gene: 12. The CDR3 is made up of 15 amino acids.